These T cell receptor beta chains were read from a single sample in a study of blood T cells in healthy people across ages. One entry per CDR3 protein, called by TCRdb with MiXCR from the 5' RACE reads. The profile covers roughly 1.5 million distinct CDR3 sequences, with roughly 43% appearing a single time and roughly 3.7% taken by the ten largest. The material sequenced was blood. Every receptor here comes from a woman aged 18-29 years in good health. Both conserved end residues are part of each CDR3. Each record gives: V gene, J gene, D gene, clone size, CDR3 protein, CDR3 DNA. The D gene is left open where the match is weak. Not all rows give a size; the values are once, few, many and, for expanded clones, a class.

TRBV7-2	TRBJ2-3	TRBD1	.	CASSTRTGNTQYF	TGTGCCAGCAGCACTCGGACAGGCAATACGCAGTATTTT
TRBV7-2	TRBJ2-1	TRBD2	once	CASSLEIAGGNNEQFF	TGTGCCAGCAGCTTAGAAATTGCGGGGGGGAACAATGAGCAGTTCTTC
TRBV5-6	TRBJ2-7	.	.	CASGDGYEQYF	TGTGCCAGTGGGGACGGCTACGAGCAGTACTTC
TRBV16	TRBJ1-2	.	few	CASSQSTTGLGGYTF	TGTGCCAGCAGCCAATCTACCACAGGGCTTGGTGGCTACACCTTC
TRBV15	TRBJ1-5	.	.	CATSTRQSDFQPQHF	TGTGCCACCAGCACAAGACAATCCGACTTTCAGCCCCAGCATTTT
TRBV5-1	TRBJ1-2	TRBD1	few	CASSPDRDGGYTF	TGCGCCAGCAGCCCTGACAGGGATGGCGGCTACACCTTC
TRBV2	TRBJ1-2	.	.	CVSSVGVLAYGYTF	TGTGTCAGCTCCGTCGGGGTCCTGGCCTATGGCTACACCTTC
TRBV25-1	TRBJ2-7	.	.	CASSELGARATEQYF	TGTGCCAGCAGTGAATTGGGGGCAAGAGCTACCGAGCAGTACTTC
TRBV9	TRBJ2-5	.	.	CASSFPSVGSRQSNEQYF	TGTGCCAGCAGCTTCCCATCGGTTGGTAGCCGACAAAGTAATGAGCAGTACTTC
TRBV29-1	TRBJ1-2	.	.	CSVAMPTVDYGYTF	TGCAGCGTAGCCATGCCAACAGTCGACTATGGCTACACCTTC
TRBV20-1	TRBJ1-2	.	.	CSARGGPDGYTF	TGCAGTGCTAGGGGGGGGCCTGATGGCTACACCTTC
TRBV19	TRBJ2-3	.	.	CASRYKSTDTQYF	TGTGCCAGTAGATACAAGAGCACAGATACGCAGTATTTT
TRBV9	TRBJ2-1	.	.	CASSGDHVYNEQFF	TGTGCCAGCAGCGGCGACCACGTCTACAATGAGCAGTTCTTC
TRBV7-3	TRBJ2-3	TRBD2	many	CASSPRLAGRTDTQYF	TGTGCCAGCAGTCCACGACTAGCGGGACGCACAGATACGCAGTATTTT
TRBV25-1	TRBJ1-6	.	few	CASSDRISSPLHF	TGTGCCAGCAGTGATCGGATTAGTTCACCCCTCCACTTT
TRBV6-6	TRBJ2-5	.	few	CASSSTGFETQYF	TGTGCCAGCAGTTCTACAGGGTTTGAGACCCAGTACTTC
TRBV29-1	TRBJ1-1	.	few	CSVEGRQDVTEAFF	TGCAGCGTTGAAGGGCGACAGGATGTCACTGAAGCTTTCTTT
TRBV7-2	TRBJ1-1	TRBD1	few	CASSRRDRVYTEAFF	TGTGCCAGCAGCCGACGGGACAGGGTGTACACTGAAGCTTTCTTT
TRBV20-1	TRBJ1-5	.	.	CSGGTYSNQPQHF	TGCAGTGGCGGGACATACAGCAATCAGCCCCAGCATTTT
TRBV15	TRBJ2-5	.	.	CATSRDRLIEETQYF	TGTGCCACCAGCAGAGATAGGTTGATTGAAGAGACCCAGTACTTC
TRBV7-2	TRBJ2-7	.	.	CASSFYKLVYNEQYF	TGTGCCAGCAGCTTTTACAAACTAGTCTACAATGAGCAGTACTTC
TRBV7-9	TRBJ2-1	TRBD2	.	CASNQPTSGSSYNEQFF	TGTGCCAGCAACCAGCCTACTAGCGGGAGCTCCTACAATGAGCAGTTCTTC
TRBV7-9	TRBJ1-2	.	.	CASSLGVDGADGYTF	TGTGCCAGCAGCTTGGGTGTGGACGGGGCGGACGGCTACACCTTC
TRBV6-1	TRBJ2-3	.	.	CATGALDTQYF	TGTGCCACGGGGGCATTGGATACGCAGTATTTT
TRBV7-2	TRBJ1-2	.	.	CASSLDMKLYGYTF	TGTGCCAGCAGCTTAGATATGAAACTCTATGGCTACACCTTC
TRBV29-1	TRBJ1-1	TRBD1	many	CSVEGQLNTEAFF	TGCAGCGTGGAGGGACAGCTGAACACTGAAGCTTTCTTT
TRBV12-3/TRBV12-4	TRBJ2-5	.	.	CASSPTIAQETQYF	TGTGCCAGCAGCCCGACAATAGCTCAAGAGACCCAGTACTTC
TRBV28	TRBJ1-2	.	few	CASSWSLYGYTF	TGTGCCAGCAGTTGGTCCCTCTATGGCTACACCTTC
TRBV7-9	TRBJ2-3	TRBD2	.	CASSYSSGRALDTQYF	TGTGCCAGCAGCTATTCTAGCGGGAGGGCCCTCGATACGCAGTATTTT
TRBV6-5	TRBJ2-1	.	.	CASTRTEGHNEQFF	TGTGCCAGCACCAGGACAGAGGGCCACAATGAGCAGTTCTTC
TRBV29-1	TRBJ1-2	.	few	CSARVSGASNYGYTF	TGCAGCGCCCGGGTCTCGGGGGCGTCTAACTATGGCTACACCTTC
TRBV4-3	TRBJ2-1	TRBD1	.	CASSQVSTGSRNEQFF	TGCGCCAGCAGCCAAGTGTCGACAGGGAGTAGGAATGAGCAGTTCTTC
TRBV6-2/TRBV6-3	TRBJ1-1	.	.	CASSYPRFRRMNTEAFF	TGTGCCAGCAGTTACCCCCGGTTTCGTAGAATGAACACTGAAGCTTTCTTT
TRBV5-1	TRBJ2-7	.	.	CASSATTGTYEQYF	TGCGCCAGCAGCGCGACTACCGGGACCTACGAGCAGTACTTC
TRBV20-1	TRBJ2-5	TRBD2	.	CSAPVAGNEQYF	TGCAGTGCTCCAGTAGCGGGCAATGAGCAGTACTTC
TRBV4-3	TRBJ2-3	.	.	CASSQDGVGRADTQYF	TGCGCCAGCAGCCAAGACGGGGTCGGGCGTGCAGATACGCAGTATTTT
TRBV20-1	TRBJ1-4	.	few	CSAGAGPGPANEKLFF	TGCAGTGCCGGGGCAGGCCCCGGACCGGCTAATGAAAAACTGTTTTTT
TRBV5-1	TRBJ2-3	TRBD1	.	CATGDSQFTDTQYF	TGCGCCACTGGGGACAGCCAATTCACAGATACGCAGTATTTT
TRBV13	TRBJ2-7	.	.	CASSFYRRDKVPYNEQYF	TGTGCCAGCAGCTTCTATAGGAGGGATAAGGTTCCATACAATGAGCAGTACTTC
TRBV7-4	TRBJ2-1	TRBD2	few	CASTLRAGVRGTYNEQFF	TGTGCCAGCACCCTCCGCGCGGGAGTACGGGGGACCTACAATGAGCAGTTCTTC
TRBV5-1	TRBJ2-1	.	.	CASGGHRTSYNEQFF	TGCGCCAGCGGGGGCCACAGGACCTCCTACAATGAGCAGTTCTTC
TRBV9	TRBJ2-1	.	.	CASSTEGPVDEQFF	TGTGCCAGCTCTACGGAGGGGCCGGTCGATGAGCAGTTCTTC
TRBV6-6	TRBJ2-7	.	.	CASTGRNSYEQYF	TGTGCCAGCACGGGCCGGAACTCCTACGAGCAGTACTTC
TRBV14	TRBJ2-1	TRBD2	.	CASSPGSGTTAEQFF	TGTGCCAGCAGCCCCGGGAGCGGGACTACGGCTGAGCAGTTCTTC
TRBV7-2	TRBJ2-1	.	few	CASSPPTAEQFF	TGTGCCAGCAGCCCTCCCACAGCTGAGCAGTTCTTC
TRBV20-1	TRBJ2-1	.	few	CSLSQRGSYNEQFF	TGCAGTCTGTCGCAACGCGGGTCTTACAATGAGCAGTTCTTC
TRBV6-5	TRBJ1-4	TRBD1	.	CASKGGLGNEKLFF	TGTGCCAGCAAAGGGGGCCTGGGTAATGAAAAACTGTTTTTT
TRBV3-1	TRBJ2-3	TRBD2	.	CASSLERDLTDTQYF	TGTGCCAGCTCTCTTGAGCGGGATCTCACAGATACGCAGTATTTT
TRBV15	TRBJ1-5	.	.	CATSRAISNQPQHF	TGTGCCACCAGCAGAGCCATTAGCAATCAGCCCCAGCATTTT
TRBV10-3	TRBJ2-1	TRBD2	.	CAISDLGLADYNEQFF	TGTGCCATCAGTGACCTCGGACTAGCGGACTACAATGAGCAGTTCTTC